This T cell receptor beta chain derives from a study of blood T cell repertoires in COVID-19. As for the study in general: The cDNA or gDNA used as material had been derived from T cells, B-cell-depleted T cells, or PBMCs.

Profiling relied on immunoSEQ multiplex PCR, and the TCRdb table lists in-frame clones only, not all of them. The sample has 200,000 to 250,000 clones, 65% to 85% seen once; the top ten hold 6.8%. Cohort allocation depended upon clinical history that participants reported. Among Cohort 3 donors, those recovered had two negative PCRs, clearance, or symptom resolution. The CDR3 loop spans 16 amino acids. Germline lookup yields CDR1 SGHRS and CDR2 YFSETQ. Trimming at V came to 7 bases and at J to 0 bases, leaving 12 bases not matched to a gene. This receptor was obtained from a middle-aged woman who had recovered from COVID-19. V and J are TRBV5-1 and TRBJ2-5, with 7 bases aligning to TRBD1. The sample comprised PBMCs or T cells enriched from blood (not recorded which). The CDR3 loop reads CASGRQGSPDQETQYF. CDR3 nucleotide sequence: TGCGCCAGCGGGAGACAGGGTTCCCCAGACCAAGAGACCCAGTACTTC.